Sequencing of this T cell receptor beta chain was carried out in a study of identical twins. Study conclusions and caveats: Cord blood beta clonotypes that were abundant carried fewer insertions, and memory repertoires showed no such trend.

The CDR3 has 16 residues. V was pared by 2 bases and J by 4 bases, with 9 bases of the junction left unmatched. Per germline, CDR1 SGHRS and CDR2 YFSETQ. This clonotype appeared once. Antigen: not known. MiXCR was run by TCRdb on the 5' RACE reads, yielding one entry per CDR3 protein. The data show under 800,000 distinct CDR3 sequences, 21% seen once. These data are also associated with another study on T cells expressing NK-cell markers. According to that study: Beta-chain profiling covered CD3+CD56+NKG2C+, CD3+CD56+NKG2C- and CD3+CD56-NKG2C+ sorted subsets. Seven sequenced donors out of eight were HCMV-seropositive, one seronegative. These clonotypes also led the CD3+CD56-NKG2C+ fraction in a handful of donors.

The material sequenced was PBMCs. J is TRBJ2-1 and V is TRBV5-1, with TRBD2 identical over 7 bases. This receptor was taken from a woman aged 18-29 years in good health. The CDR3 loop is CASSFGLAARYNEQFF. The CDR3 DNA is TGCGCCAGCAGCTTCGGGCTAGCGGCCCGATACAATGAGCAGTTCTTC.